This T cell receptor beta chain emerged from a study of blood T cell repertoires in COVID-19. Study as a whole: The United States, Italy and Spain provided the acute and convalescent COVID-19 samples. From T cells, B-cell-depleted T cells, or PBMCs came the material, which was cDNA or gDNA.

CDR3 size: 14 residues. Germline CDR1 is MDHEN and CDR2 is SYDVKM. V lost 8 bases to trimming and J lost 4 bases; unmatched junction nucleotides: 6. This clone was counted between two and nine times. In the authors' workflow: How many nucleated cells were present was estimated from reference gene primer amplification. Produced via immunoSEQ multiplex PCR; TCRdb's table is partial and in-frame only. V, J and clone size were drawn from that table, and D and trimming were deduced from the DNA. The table lists approximately 170,000 clones, about four fifths of them singletons. Sequenced sample: peripheral blood. The V call is TRBV28, the J call TRBJ1-3, with 9 bases aligning to TRBD1. The origin of this receptor is a human donor with acute or convalescent COVID-19. The donor label of this sample is uncertain. The CDR3 coding sequence is TGTGCCAGCGCACCGACAGGGGGAGGAAACACCATATATTTT. Translated: CASAPTGGGNTIYF.